This entry lists 10 T cell receptor beta chains sequenced from one sample in a study of cytomegalovirus exposure and HLA in healthy donors. The PCR ran on 60 Vbeta and 13 Jbeta primers. The assay was immunoSEQ multiplex PCR, and TCRdb's table has in-frame clones only and misses some. The table includes about 180,000 clones, roughly 82% detected once. The specimen was PBMCs. Receptor source: a man between 35 and 55 years old in good health and CMV-seronegative.

The chain joins TRBV2 to TRBJ2-3; TRBD2 agrees at 14 bases. The ends lost 6 bases at V and 3 bases at J; junction bases unmatched: 14. The germline CDR1 and CDR2 sequences are SNHLY and FYNNEI. The CDR3 contains 19 residues. The CDR3 DNA follows: TGTGCCAGCAGAACGACTAGCGGGGGGGGCGGGAGGTTTACAGATACGCAGTATTTT. Its translation: CASRTTSGGGGRFTDTQYF.

The chain combines TRBV6-1 with TRBJ2-7; 11 nucleotides match TRBD2. The CDR3 sequence is 17 residues long. CDR1 and CDR2 from the germline V gene are MNHNS and SASEGT. With 4 bases clipped from V and 6 bases from J, the junction kept 14 bases outside the gene matches. Written as DNA, the CDR3 is TGTGCCAGCAGTGGGGGGCTAGCGGGGGGCCCCTTCGGCGAGCAGTACTTC. Encoded protein: CASSGGLAGGPFGEQYF.

In its sample, this clone was seen a few times. This rearrangement joins TRBV6-5 to TRBJ2-3; D is perhaps TRBD1 (5 bases). Trimming left V 7 bases short and J 2 bases short, with 10 bases between. The CDR3 has 13 residues. Germline CDR1 reads MNHEY; CDR2 reads SVGAGI. The CDR3 reads CASNLGPTDTQYF. For the CDR3, the DNA is TGTGCCAGCAACCTGGGGCCCACAGATACGCAGTATTTT.

The chain links TRBV7-2 to TRBJ1-2; D unclear. The CDR3 covers 13 residues. With 2 bases removed from V and 6 bases from J, the gap between germline ends came to 10 bases. Per the germline V gene, CDR1 is SGHTA and CDR2 is FQGNSA. The CDR3, as DNA: TGTGCCAGCAGCTTATTAGGGAGGGATGGCTACACCTTC. It is translated as CASSLLGRDGYTF.

The sample holds one count of this clone. The chain has TRBV6-6 and TRBJ1-1; D gene uncertain. The CDR3 consists of 14 residues. Germline V lookup: CDR1 MNHNY, CDR2 SVGAGI (reference sequence). Trimming took 0 bases from V and 2 from J, leaving 7 bases between them. The CDR3 DNA follows: TGTGCCAGCAGTTACTCGAGGGCCAACACTGAAGCTTTCTTT. It encodes CASSYSRANTEAFF.

This clone is a singleton in its sample. The chain links TRBV10-3 to TRBJ1-2, with D tentatively TRBD1 (5 bases). Trimming removed 3 bases at V and 2 bases at J, with 10 bases between. Germline CDR1 ENHRY, CDR2 SYGVKD. CDR3 length: 14 residues. The chain's CDR3 is CAISDKGWNYGYTF. The CDR3 nucleotides read TGTGCCATCAGTGATAAGGGGTGGAACTATGGCTACACCTTC.

The V gene is TRBV7-6, the J gene TRBJ2-7; no reliable D call. The germline V gene has CDR1 SGHVS and CDR2 FNYEAQ. Trimming took off 4 bases at V and 0 bases at J, with 7 bases between the two ends. The length of the CDR3 is 13 residues. The CDR3 region has the DNA TGTGCCAGCAGCTCCGCGAGCTCCTACGAGCAGTACTTC. Its protein is CASSSASSYEQYF.

The count of this clone is one. The chain employs TRBV25-1 and TRBJ1-2, with 9 bases fitting TRBD1. Germline trimming cut 5 bases from V and 8 bases from J; bases unmatched to any gene: 9. From germline, CDR1 is MGHDK and CDR2 SYGVNS. The CDR3 totals 14 residues. CDR3 region: CASSQGQGVWGYTF. DNA of the CDR3: TGTGCCAGCAGTCAGGGACAGGGTGTCTGGGGCTACACCTTC.

This chain joins TRBV21-1 and TRBJ2-1; TRBD2 reflects the table's D call only, with no check against the DNA. TRBV21-1 has pseudogene status. CDR3 length: 16 residues. This CDR3 reads CASSNRGLDVVNEQFF. CDR3 DNA: TGTGCCAGCAGCAACCGGGGACTGGATGTGGTCAATGAGCAGTTCTTC.

This clone occurred a few times. CDR3 in DNA: TGTGCCAGCAGCTTAGCAGGCGGGGCAGCCTACAATGAGCAGTTCTTC. Its translation is CASSLAGGAAYNEQFF. J is TRBJ2-1 and V is TRBV7-3; TRBD2 might be the D (6 bases). The germline V gene has CDR1 SGHTA and CDR2 FQGTGA. V lost 2 bases and J 2 bases, leaving 13 bases between the germline ends. The CDR3 runs to 16 residues.